This entry concerns a single TCR beta chain. Its antigen remains unidentified. No base quality values were provided; no much bigger clone lies one nucleotide off. This sample is part of a study of OX40 agonist ivuxolimab in advanced cancers. Some background on the complete study: Ivuxolimab was a fully human IgG2 agonistic monoclonal antibody targeting the costimulatory receptor OX40 (CD134). The purpose of peripheral TCRbeta sequencing was to test whether ivuxolimab changed TCR sequence diversity and led to clonal T-cell expansion. Patients were allowed to have had prior anti-PD-1, anti-PD-L1 or anti-CTLA-4 therapy, and 30% to 40% of the dose-escalation patients had previously received checkpoint inhibitors. The paper covers the monotherapy dose-escalation part of the phase I ivuxolimab trial, which included N = 52 patients. Of the approximately 50 dose-escalation patients, hepatocellular carcinoma was present in around 19, melanoma in around 15, renal cell carcinoma in 9 and head and neck cancer in 9. Intravenous ivuxolimab was administered to patients every 2 weeks at six dose levels: 0.01, 0.1, 0.3, 1.5, 3 and 10 mg/kg. In the dose-escalation cohort, roughly four fifths of patients were male, and the mean age was approximately 64 years, with a range of roughly 20 to 85. Partial responses occurred in three dose-escalation patients, of whom one had hepatocellular carcinoma and two had cutaneous melanoma.

The trial excluded patients who had a history of autoimmune disease or who were on systemic immunosuppression. Peripheral blood for TCR sequencing was collected from all dose cohorts at baseline, on cycle 4 day 1, and on cycle 7 day 1. Samples came from an open-label, multicenter, first-in-human phase I dose-escalation trial of ivuxolimab. Adults with locally advanced or metastatic melanoma, renal cell, hepatocellular, or head and neck squamous cell carcinoma were enrolled in the trial. CD4+ and CD8+ T cells were sorted separately from peripheral blood before TCR sequencing. Study-level results and caveats: On average, CD8+ T cells showed more expanded clones than CD4+ T cells after ivuxolimab. At doses of 0.1 to 3.0 mg/kg, clonal expansion of both CD4+ and CD8+ blood T cells was observed from baseline to week 6. Partial responders in the 0.1-3.0 mg/kg groups had among the lowest normalized peripheral clonal expansion, especially among CD8+ T cells. Low levels of normalized T-cell clonal expansion were also shown by some nonresponding patients. The antigen specificity of the peripheral T cells that underwent clonal expansion was not determined.

To sequence the TCRbeta CDR3 region, genomic DNA was isolated from the sorted cells. The immunoSEQ Assay was used for sequencing of TCRbeta CDR3 regions. The clones in this table, taken by TCRdb from immuneACCESS, are in-frame only. Not every clone is retained; where verified, under half of the shortfall comes from an unresolved V gene, and the cause of the rest is unknown. Within this sample are tens of thousands of clones, with approximately 91% of them counted one time only. The top ten hold roughly 0.38% of the sample. This TCR was sampled from an adult with an advanced solid tumor such as melanoma, head and neck, liver or kidney cancer. This material consisted of CD4+ or CD8+ T cells sorted from blood, taken in a trial of the OX40 agonist ivuxolimab.

The nucleotides read TGTGCCAGCAGAACCCTAGCGGGAGGGGGCTACGAGCAGTACTTC. Translated, this gives CASRTLAGGGYEQYF. The chain joins TRBV5-4 to TRBJ2-7, with 12 bases aligning to TRBD2. Including cysteine and phenylalanine, the CDR3 has 15 amino acids. CDR3 DNA only is kept here, 45 bases in frame from base 1. From the germline V gene (reference sequence), CDR1 is SGHNT and CDR2 is YYREEE. Compared with germline, V lacks 5 bases and J lacks 3 bases; bases without a gene match: 6. The CDR3, completed at both ends by the reference TRBV5-4 and TRBJ2-7 genes, gives the full variable domain ETGVTQSPTHLIKTRGQQVTLRCSSQSGHNTVSWYQQALGQGPQFIFQYYREEENGRGNFPPRFSGLQFPNYSSELNVNALELDDSALYLCASRTLAGGGYEQYFGPGTRLTVT.